This T cell receptor (beta chain) was sequenced during a study of identical twins. Findings of the study overall: Alpha sequences that were out-of-frame and twin-shared showed an excess of low generation probability. Possibly, invariant MAIT and iNKT cells partly confounded zero-insertion analyses.

This clonotype appeared many times. Its antigen is unidentified. V shed 4 bases, J shed 5 bases, and the junction held 13 bases outside the gene matches. The CDR3 loop spans 16 amino acids. Germline V gene sequence: CDR1 WNHNN, CDR2 SYGVQD (reference sequence). A single record per CDR3 protein comes from TCRdb applying MiXCR to the 5' RACE reads. The sample comprises around 690,000 distinct CDR3 sequences, around 20% of which are singletons, and roughly 4.3% rests with the top ten. This sample also appeared in a second study, on T cells expressing NK-cell markers. That work adds: Seven sequenced donors out of eight were HCMV-seropositive, one seronegative.

The source of this sequence is a woman in her late teens or twenties in good health. The chain is built from TRBV10-1 and TRBJ2-7; 8 bases agree with TRBD1. Sequenced input: PBMCs. Here the CDR3 DNA reads TGCGCCAGCAGTGGATCACCGGGACAGGCTAGGGACGAGCAGTACTTC. It encodes CASSGSPGQARDEQYF.